This T cell receptor (beta chain) derives from a study of T cells after yellow fever vaccination. Study summary: Low-cell-number fractions underwent preparation using SMART-Seq v4 Ultra Low Input. Points from the study as a whole: There was a small share of clonotypes that showed up in both the CD4 and CD8 compartments. Abundant clonotypes (contaminants from the bulk population) could be present in FACS-sorted repertoires.

This clonotype showed up just a few times. What it binds is unknown. Trimming took 6 bases from V and 7 from J, leaving 15 bases between them. This CDR3 region has 14 residues. Germline CDR1 reads MNHEY; CDR2 reads SMNVEV (reference sequence). Conversion of TCR transcripts into cDNA relied on 5'RACE template switching, which added a universal primer site and UMIs. MiXCR, run by TCRdb on the 5' RACE reads, gives a single entry per CDR3 protein. The profile shows some 560,000 distinct CDR3 sequences, about 19% of them singletons. The TCR was taken from a man aged 30-40 years who received the YFV17D yellow fever vaccine. The chain joins TRBV27 to TRBJ2-2; D possibly uses TRBD1 or TRBD2 (5 bases each). Sequenced here: PBMCs, sampled 15 days after the yellow fever booster vaccination. The CDR3 DNA reads TGTGCCAGCAGGGATTCTGGGACGCGCGGGGAGCTGTTTTTT. Protein product: CASRDSGTRGELFF.